A selection of T cell receptor beta chains follows, all from one sample in a study of T cells expressing NK-cell markers. For each CDR3 protein, TCRdb gives one entry from its re-call of the 5' RACE reads, without DNA. The sample table sets out about 440,000 distinct CDR3 sequences. Sequencing was done on a sample of blood T cells: a sorted CD56 or NKG2C T cell subset, CD4+ or CD8+ T cells, or bulk PBMC T cells (not recorded which). The receptors come from a woman aged 18 to 75 in good health. Each CDR3 is given with its conserved first and last residue.

j_gene: TRBJ2-2
v_gene: TRBV4-3
CDR3aa: CASSQDIYRGMDNGELFF

j_gene: TRBJ2-1
v_gene: TRBV29-1
CDR3aa: CSVNLAGNYNEQFF

j_gene: TRBJ1-6
v_gene: TRBV6-2/TRBV6-3
CDR3aa: CASSFAGHHNSPLHF

j_gene: TRBJ1-6
v_gene: TRBV6-1
CDR3aa: CASREQVGNNSPLHF

j_gene: TRBJ2-3
v_gene: TRBV29-1
CDR3aa: CSAAPTSSDTQYF

j_gene: TRBJ1-5
v_gene: TRBV6-2/TRBV6-3
CDR3aa: CASSYSKDSLDQPQHF

j_gene: TRBJ1-1
v_gene: TRBV12-3/TRBV12-4
CDR3aa: CASSWGHENTEAFF

j_gene: TRBJ2-2
v_gene: TRBV7-9
CDR3aa: CASSQRTDTGELFF

j_gene: TRBJ1-1
v_gene: TRBV7-2
CDR3aa: CASGTGGNTEAFF

j_gene: TRBJ2-3
v_gene: TRBV5-5
CDR3aa: CASSFRTQGEYF

j_gene: TRBJ2-3
v_gene: TRBV27
CDR3aa: CASSLLWGSSTDTQYF

j_gene: TRBJ2-3
v_gene: TRBV7-3
CDR3aa: CASSPGSHTDTQYF

j_gene: TRBJ2-1
v_gene: TRBV25-1
CDR3aa: CASSESSVLYNEQFF

j_gene: TRBJ2-1
v_gene: TRBV6-5
CDR3aa: CASSYSYGASYNEQFF

j_gene: TRBJ2-7
v_gene: TRBV12-3/TRBV12-4
CDR3aa: CASRRGLYSYEQYF

j_gene: TRBJ2-1
v_gene: TRBV27
CDR3aa: CASSLSGGEYNEQFF

j_gene: TRBJ2-5
v_gene: TRBV5-6
CDR3aa: CASSPPQERRETQYF

j_gene: TRBJ1-5
v_gene: TRBV7-2
CDR3aa: CASSPEKGANQPQHF

j_gene: TRBJ2-5
v_gene: TRBV5-1
CDR3aa: CASSLQGLQETQYF

j_gene: TRBJ2-7
v_gene: TRBV29-1
CDR3aa: CSAKGQGAYEQYF

j_gene: TRBJ2-1
v_gene: TRBV11-2
CDR3aa: CASSLDQASGALSYNEQFF

j_gene: TRBJ2-3
v_gene: TRBV27
CDR3aa: CASSLQGARDTQYF

j_gene: TRBJ1-2
v_gene: TRBV5-1
CDR3aa: CASSLVSGTTYGYTF

j_gene: TRBJ1-2
v_gene: TRBV6-1
CDR3aa: CASMVSPTGYGYTF

j_gene: TRBJ2-7
v_gene: TRBV5-4
CDR3aa: CASSSDFEPGLEQYF

j_gene: TRBJ1-4
v_gene: TRBV28
CDR3aa: CASSTGPKVEKLFF

j_gene: TRBJ1-2
v_gene: TRBV4-3
CDR3aa: CASSQARTGFYGYTF

j_gene: TRBJ1-2
v_gene: TRBV29-1
CDR3aa: CSVAKAGVLSGGYTF

j_gene: TRBJ2-3
v_gene: TRBV12-3/TRBV12-4
CDR3aa: CASTSAGGTDTQYF

j_gene: TRBJ2-3
v_gene: TRBV6-1
CDR3aa: CASRLRDNTDTQYF

j_gene: TRBJ2-7
v_gene: TRBV5-1
CDR3aa: CASSFRLEDDEQYF

j_gene: TRBJ1-2
v_gene: TRBV4-3
CDR3aa: CASSQGVGDYGYTF

j_gene: TRBJ2-7
v_gene: TRBV12-3/TRBV12-4
CDR3aa: CASTLGREVNYEQYF

j_gene: TRBJ2-1
v_gene: TRBV20-1
CDR3aa: CSARDSERGGNEQFF

j_gene: TRBJ2-3
v_gene: TRBV6-2/TRBV6-3
CDR3aa: CASSYSGTGLASTDTQYF

j_gene: TRBJ2-1
v_gene: TRBV20-1
CDR3aa: CSASRAGGSYNEQFF

j_gene: TRBJ2-1
v_gene: TRBV5-1
CDR3aa: CASSLITASYNEQFF

j_gene: TRBJ2-1
v_gene: TRBV20-1
CDR3aa: CSAGGRQRAFNEQFF

j_gene: TRBJ2-3
v_gene: TRBV6-5
CDR3aa: CASSYLVSTDTQYF

j_gene: TRBJ2-1
v_gene: TRBV12-3/TRBV12-4
CDR3aa: CASSSQKGQGNEQFF

j_gene: TRBJ2-3
v_gene: TRBV6-2/TRBV6-3
CDR3aa: CASRHYRTLTDTQYF

j_gene: TRBJ2-1
v_gene: TRBV7-2
CDR3aa: CASSLAGGVYNEQFF

j_gene: TRBJ1-5
v_gene: TRBV4-3
CDR3aa: CASSHGWPTGNQPQHF

j_gene: TRBJ2-2
v_gene: TRBV24-1
CDR3aa: CATSDLVGGELFF

j_gene: TRBJ2-1
v_gene: TRBV4-3
CDR3aa: CASSQRTEAYNEQFF

j_gene: TRBJ2-1
v_gene: TRBV11-2
CDR3aa: CASSFYLGGGSSYNEQFF

j_gene: TRBJ2-5
v_gene: TRBV9
CDR3aa: CASSASGTGWETQYF

j_gene: TRBJ2-1
v_gene: TRBV11-3
CDR3aa: CASSLGLVPPNEQFF

j_gene: TRBJ2-3
v_gene: TRBV7-2
CDR3aa: CASSSGQIDTDTQYF

j_gene: TRBJ2-3
v_gene: TRBV29-1
CDR3aa: CSVALLASTDTQYF

j_gene: TRBJ2-3
v_gene: TRBV5-1
CDR3aa: CASSLWGFQSDTQYF

j_gene: TRBJ2-1
v_gene: TRBV9
CDR3aa: CASSVGSLGLNEQFF

j_gene: TRBJ2-2
v_gene: TRBV29-1
CDR3aa: CSVDFRAGELFF

j_gene: TRBJ2-5
v_gene: TRBV7-8
CDR3aa: CASSLPVRSQETQYF

j_gene: TRBJ2-7
v_gene: TRBV10-3
CDR3aa: CAISEPTNGMRLAGVGEQYF

j_gene: TRBJ2-3
v_gene: TRBV27
CDR3aa: CASSSGPFTQYF

j_gene: TRBJ2-1
v_gene: TRBV7-9
CDR3aa: CASSFYRGRSDEQFF

j_gene: TRBJ2-1
v_gene: TRBV12-3/TRBV12-4
CDR3aa: CASRINRGGHNEQFF

j_gene: TRBJ2-3
v_gene: TRBV11-2
CDR3aa: CASSLGLSSGQDTQYF